Given below is one T cell receptor beta chain in context. Its antigen has not been determined. The record has no base qualities; no much larger clone is one base away. This specimen belongs to a study of radiotherapy plus CTLA-4 blockade in lung cancer (dated by TCRdb to the late 2010s). Context from the whole study: Objective responses occurred in 18% of enrolled patients, and just over 30% achieved disease control. General study outcomes and caveats: The strongest predictors of response, as reported, were early dynamic changes in blood T cell clones along with a rise in serum interferon-beta after radiation. After treatment with radiotherapy and ipilimumab, TCR clones that originated in tumors expanded in peripheral blood.

Libraries were made using the immunoSEQ multiplex PCR assay. The table comes from immuneACCESS by way of TCRdb, which keeps in-frame sequences with V and J called. Part of the clones is missing from these tables; in studies checked, under half for an unresolved V gene and the rest for unknown reasons. The sample table holds under 50,000 clones, of which 80% to 90% were seen once. The ten top clones hold less than 25% of the sample. Focal radiation therapy combined with CTLA-4 blockade (ipilimumab) was tested in patients with chemo-refractory metastatic non-small-cell lung cancer. There are 13 amino acids in the CDR3, from cysteine to phenylalanine inclusive. Of the read, only the CDR3 DNA is kept; its 39 bases are in frame from base 1. V sheds 4 bases and J sheds 7 bases, leaving 14 bases between their ends. Based on the germline V gene, the CDR1 and CDR2 sequences are SGHTS and YDEGEE.

The V gene is TRBV5-8 and the J gene is TRBJ2-5; TRBD2 is a weak D gene call, 5 bases matching. Sequenced here: peripheral blood, sampled from a patient treated with radiotherapy plus ipilimumab. The receptor was derived from a human donor with non-small cell lung cancer whose response to radiotherapy plus ipilimumab could not be evaluated. At the DNA level, the sequence is TGTGCCAGCAGCCCGGCCCTTCGGGGGACCCAGTACTTC. Protein translation: CASSPALRGTQYF. Extended through the reference TRBV5-8 and TRBJ2-5 proteins, this CDR3 yields the full variable domain: EAGVTQSPTHLIKTRGQQATLRCSPISGHTSVYWYQQALGLGLQFLLWYDEGEERNRGNFPPRFSGRQFPNYSSELNVNALELEDSALYLCASSPALRGTQYFGPGTRLLVL.